The rows below give T cell receptor beta chains drawn from one sample of a study of glioma-infiltrating T cells after dendritic cell vaccination. Assay: immunoSEQ multiplex PCR; the TCRdb copy retains only in-frame clones and omits some. The sample includes 80,000 to 100,000 clones, about 79% seen only once; the top ten take around 5.4%. The sequencing used blood, collected before dendritic cell vaccination. These receptors were collected from a human donor with glioblastoma. CDR3s include the opening cysteine and the closing phenylalanine or tryptophan.

v_call: TRBV7-8; cdr3_aa: CASSLRTGGNEQFF
v_call: TRBV2; cdr3_aa: CASVKDRDWGYSNQPQHF
v_call: TRBV5-1; cdr3_aa: CASSLYSPGTVSWASGNTIYF
v_call: TRBV6-1; cdr3_aa: CASNQRPQGGFEQFF
v_call: TRBV6-4; cdr3_aa: CASSATSGNEQFF
v_call: TRBV29-1; cdr3_aa: CSALSWALHEQYF
v_call: TRBV4-1; cdr3_aa: CASSLETGRSPYGYTF
v_call: TRBV4-1; cdr3_aa: CASRTQGVYEKLFF
v_call: TRBV18; cdr3_aa: CASSPPGLAGETQYF
v_call: TRBV21-1; cdr3_aa: CASTPGGHYDTEAFF
v_call: TRBV6-6; cdr3_aa: CASTRRTEAFF
v_call: TRBV10-2; cdr3_aa: CASSETGRNEQFF
v_call: TRBV30; cdr3_aa: CAWSVGGGSYYGYTF
v_call: TRBV30; cdr3_aa: CAWGDRGGRGYTF
v_call: TRBV5-6; cdr3_aa: CASSLVGQGQETQYF
v_call: TRBV5-4; cdr3_aa: CASSGAGAQGRGTEAFF
v_call: TRBV4-1; cdr3_aa: CASSQVDMGLAGGNEQFF
v_call: TRBV5-6; cdr3_aa: CASSFGLVTYEQYF
v_call: TRBV19; cdr3_aa: CASSRYDTEAFF
v_call: TRBV29-1; cdr3_aa: CSVEWQGQASGRGTGELFF
v_call: TRBV7-7; cdr3_aa: CASSSQLEETQYF
v_call: TRBV19; cdr3_aa: CASSIYRGPQETQYF
v_call: TRBV2; cdr3_aa: CASRDGRGNTEAFF
v_call: TRBV9; cdr3_aa: CASSLYPGAEAFF
v_call: TRBV6-5; cdr3_aa: CASSPVLDRHEAFF
v_call: TRBV5-1; cdr3_aa: CASSDWREQYF
v_call: TRBV19; cdr3_aa: CASSINGVTDTQYF
v_call: TRBV5-6; cdr3_aa: CASSLRLAGGTVEFF
v_call: TRBV19; cdr3_aa: CASSRGLAETYNEQFF
v_call: TRBV7-3; cdr3_aa: CASSPTGGETGELFF
v_call: TRBV29-1; cdr3_aa: CSVEEYRVGGYTF
v_call: TRBV5-1; cdr3_aa: CASSPSNSGRGETQYF
v_call: TRBV5-1; cdr3_aa: CASSFIEGAEAFF
v_call: TRBV28; cdr3_aa: CASRRPGQGPDKQYF
v_call: TRBV6-5; cdr3_aa: CASSYNLRAFF
v_call: TRBV5-1; cdr3_aa: CASSADRVNTEAFF
v_call: TRBV19; cdr3_aa: CATAATAGSFYGYTF
v_call: TRBV5-5; cdr3_aa: CASSLPSRGQNTEAFF
v_call: TRBV5-8; cdr3_aa: CASSLALGRLTGELFF
v_call: TRBV27; cdr3_aa: CASISSLGGSYEQYF
v_call: TRBV28; cdr3_aa: CASTTNNREGNYGYTF
v_call: TRBV28; cdr3_aa: CASRAGQGGKQPQHF
v_call: TRBV6-5; cdr3_aa: CASSYEGTKYGYTF
v_call: TRBV9; cdr3_aa: CASSVGGDRGTDTQYF
v_call: TRBV18; cdr3_aa: CASSPRLGDYEQYF
v_call: TRBV9; cdr3_aa: CASSVEGSGFPSSYNEQFF
v_call: TRBV9; cdr3_aa: CASSGSITGELFF
v_call: TRBV7-9; cdr3_aa: CASSPGTLSYEQYF
v_call: TRBV5-1; cdr3_aa: CASSSGLAGDYEQYF
v_call: TRBV2; cdr3_aa: CASSGTPEPTDTQYF
v_call: TRBV19; cdr3_aa: CASSFSGTGYGEQYF
v_call: TRBV7-8; cdr3_aa: CASSLVIQKNQPQHF
v_call: TRBV28; cdr3_aa: CASQSFSRGMLKIMNTEAFF
v_call: TRBV5-1; cdr3_aa: CASSLVGTGAETQYF
v_call: TRBV7-3; cdr3_aa: CASSLTGVDPEAFF
v_call: TRBV7-9; cdr3_aa: CASSLLLDTQYF
v_call: TRBV28; cdr3_aa: CASSGGGLSTDTQYF
v_call: TRBV4-1; cdr3_aa: CASSQGQGARTEAFF
v_call: TRBV18; cdr3_aa: CASSPPGLPNTGELFF